Listed below are T cell receptor beta chains from one sample, sequenced in a study of blood T cells in healthy people across ages. TCRdb analysed the 5' RACE reads with MiXCR anew, one entry per CDR3 protein. The sample lists 650,000 to 800,000 distinct CDR3 sequences; about 42% were seen once. Sequenced sample: blood. These receptors came from a man aged 55-75 years in good health. Each CDR3 is given with its conserved first and last residue. The D gene is left open where the match is weak. Clone sizes are given selectively: once, few, many, or a class where the clone is expanded.

CDR3 length	J gene	D gene	V gene	clone size	CDR3 protein	CDR3 DNA
13	TRBJ1-1	NA	TRBV12-3/TRBV12-4	once	CAASAEGGTEAFF	TGTGCCGCCTCGGCGGAGGGGGGGACTGAAGCTTTCTTT
12	TRBJ2-5	TRBD2	TRBV29-1	many	CSVGGGAETQYF	TGCAGCGTTGGCGGGGGGGCCGAGACCCAGTACTTC
14	TRBJ1-6	NA	TRBV7-2	NA	CASSLARTASAPHF	TGTGCCAGCAGCTTAGCCCGGACAGCCTCAGCCCCCCACTTT
13	TRBJ2-1	NA	TRBV20-1	few	CSAEARRFNEQFF	TGCAGTGCGGAGGCCAGACGGTTCAATGAGCAGTTCTTC
14	TRBJ2-4	TRBD1	TRBV18	few	CASSPGQGGNIQYF	TGTGCCAGCTCACCCGGACAGGGGGGGAACATTCAGTACTTC
14	TRBJ2-7	NA	TRBV11-1	NA	CASSLGGVLGEQYF	TGTGCCAGCAGCCTAGGAGGGGTCTTGGGCGAGCAGTACTTC
18	TRBJ2-5	NA	TRBV4-3	NA	CASSQAPWGGALQETQYF	TGCGCCAGCAGCCAAGCCCCCTGGGGGGGGGCACTCCAAGAGACCCAGTACTTC
15	TRBJ2-1	TRBD2	TRBV7-2	many	CASSSTSGGYNEQFF	TGTGCCAGCAGCTCCACTAGCGGGGGCTACAATGAGCAGTTCTTC
13	TRBJ1-1	TRBD1	TRBV5-1	few	CASSPDREEKAFF	TGCGCCAGCAGCCCGGACAGGGAAGAGAAAGCTTTCTTT
16	TRBJ1-6	TRBD1	TRBV7-9	NA	CASSPPGGTGRSPLHF	TGTGCCAGCAGCCCTCCCGGCGGGACAGGGCGGTCACCCCTCCACTTT
14	TRBJ2-3	NA	TRBV6-2/TRBV6-3	few	CASSYHASTDTQYF	TGTGCCAGCAGTTACCACGCAAGCACAGATACGCAGTATTTT
17	TRBJ2-3	TRBD2	TRBV7-2	NA	CASSLPPGTSGGYTQYF	TGTGCCAGCAGCTTACCCCCCGGGACTAGCGGGGGTTATACGCAGTATTTT
15	TRBJ2-1	TRBD1	TRBV12-3/TRBV12-4	NA	CASSFPGQGGYEQFF	TGTGCCAGCAGTTTTCCCGGACAGGGGGGCTATGAGCAGTTCTTC
14	TRBJ2-7	NA	TRBV20-1	NA	CSARDRGGWETLYF	TGCAGTGCTAGAGATAGGGGGGGGTGGGAGACCCTGTACTTC
12	TRBJ1-1	TRBD1	TRBV20-1	few	CSAREQGIEAFF	TGCAGTGCTAGAGAACAGGGGATCGAAGCTTTCTTT
14	TRBJ2-7	NA	TRBV7-2	few	CASSLDRRGDEQYF	TGTGCCAGCAGCTTAGATCGGAGGGGAGACGAGCAGTACTTC
16	TRBJ1-1	TRBD1	TRBV27	NA	CASSFGTGGGGTEAFF	TGTGCCAGCAGTTTCGGGACAGGGGGCGGGGGTACTGAAGCTTTCTTT